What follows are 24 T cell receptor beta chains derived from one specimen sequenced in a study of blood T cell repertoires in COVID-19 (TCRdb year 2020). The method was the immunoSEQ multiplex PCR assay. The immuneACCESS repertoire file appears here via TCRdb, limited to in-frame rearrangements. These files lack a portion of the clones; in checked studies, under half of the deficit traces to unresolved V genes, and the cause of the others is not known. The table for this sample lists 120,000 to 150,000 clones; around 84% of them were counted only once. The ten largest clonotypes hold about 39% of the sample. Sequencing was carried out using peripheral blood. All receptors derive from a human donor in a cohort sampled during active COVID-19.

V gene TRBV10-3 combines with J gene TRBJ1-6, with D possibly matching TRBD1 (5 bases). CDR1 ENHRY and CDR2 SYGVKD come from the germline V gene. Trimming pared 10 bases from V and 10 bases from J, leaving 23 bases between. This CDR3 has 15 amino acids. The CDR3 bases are TGTGCCACCCGGGGGGGACCTATGAATGAGTCACCCCTCCACTTT. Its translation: CATRGGPMNESPLHF.

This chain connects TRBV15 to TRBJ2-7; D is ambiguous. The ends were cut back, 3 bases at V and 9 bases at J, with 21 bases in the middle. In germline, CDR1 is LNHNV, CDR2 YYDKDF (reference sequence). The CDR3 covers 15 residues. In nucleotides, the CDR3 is TGTGCCACCAGCAGCCAACAGAAACCCTACGACGGGCAGTACTTC. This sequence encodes CATSSQQKPYDGQYF.

The CDR3 DNA reads TGTGCCAGCTCGCTTTGGGGACAGGGAGACACTGAAGCTTTCTTT. It codes for CASSLWGQGDTEAFF. J is TRBJ1-1 and V is TRBV2, with TRBD1 matching 9 bases. The CDR3 loop spans 15 amino acids. Trimming cost V 8 bases and J 3 bases; bases outside gene matches: 10. From germline, CDR1 is SNHLY and CDR2 FYNNEI.

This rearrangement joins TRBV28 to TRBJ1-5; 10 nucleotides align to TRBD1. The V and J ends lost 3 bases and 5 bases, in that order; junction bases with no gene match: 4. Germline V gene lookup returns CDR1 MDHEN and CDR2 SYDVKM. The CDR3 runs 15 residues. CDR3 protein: CASSLGQGNYQPQHF. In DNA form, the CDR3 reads TGTGCCAGCAGTTTGGGACAGGGGAATTATCAGCCCCAGCATTTT.

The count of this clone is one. The CDR3 region is CASNRDRGQETQYF. The CDR3, as DNA: TGTGCCAGCAACCGGGACAGGGGCCAAGAGACCCAGTACTTC. V and J are TRBV6-5 and TRBJ2-5, with 10 bases aligning to TRBD1. Unmatched junction bases numbered 3, after V lost 7 bases and J lost 1 base. Germline loops: CDR1 MNHEY, CDR2 SVGAGI. The CDR3 has 14 residues.

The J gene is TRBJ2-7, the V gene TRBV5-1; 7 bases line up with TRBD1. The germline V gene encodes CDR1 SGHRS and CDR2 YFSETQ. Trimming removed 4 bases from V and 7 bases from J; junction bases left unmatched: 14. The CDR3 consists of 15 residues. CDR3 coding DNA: TGCGCCAGCAGCCTGACCCCTGACAGGGAGCATGAGCAGTACTTC. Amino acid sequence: CASSLTPDREHEQYF.

CDR3: CASSLSQRLDYGYTF. The CDR3 DNA sequence: TGCGCCAGCAGCTTGAGCCAGAGGTTGGATTATGGCTACACCTTC. The chain combines TRBV5-1 with TRBJ1-2; D gene unclear. CDR3 length: 15 amino acids. Deletions cut 1 base from V and 5 bases from J, with 15 bases between. Germline CDR1 is SGHRS and CDR2 is YFSETQ.

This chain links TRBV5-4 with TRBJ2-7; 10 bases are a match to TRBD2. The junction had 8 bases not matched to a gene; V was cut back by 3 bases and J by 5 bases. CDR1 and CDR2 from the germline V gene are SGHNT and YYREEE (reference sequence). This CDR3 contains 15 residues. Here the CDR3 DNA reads TGTGCCAGCAGCTGGTGGGTAGCGGGGGGCCACGAGCAGTACTTC. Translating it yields CASSWWVAGGHEQYF.

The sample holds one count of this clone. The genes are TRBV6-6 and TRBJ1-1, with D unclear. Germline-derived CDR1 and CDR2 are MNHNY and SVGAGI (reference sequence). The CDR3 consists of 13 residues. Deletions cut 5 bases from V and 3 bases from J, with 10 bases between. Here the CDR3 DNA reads TGTGCCAGCAGTATGTCTAGAGACACTGAAGCTTTCTTT. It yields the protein CASSMSRDTEAFF.

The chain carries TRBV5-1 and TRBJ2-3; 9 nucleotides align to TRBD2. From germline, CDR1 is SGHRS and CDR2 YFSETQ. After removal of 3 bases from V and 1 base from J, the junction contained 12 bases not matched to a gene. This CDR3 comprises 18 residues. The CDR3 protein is CASSWVAGAPGGTDTQYF. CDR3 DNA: TGCGCCAGCAGCTGGGTAGCGGGGGCCCCAGGTGGCACAGATACGCAGTATTTT.

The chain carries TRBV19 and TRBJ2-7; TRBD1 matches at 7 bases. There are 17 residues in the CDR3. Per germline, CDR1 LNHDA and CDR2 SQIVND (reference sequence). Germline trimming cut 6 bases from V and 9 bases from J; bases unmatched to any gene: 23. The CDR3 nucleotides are TGTGCCAGTAGACCCCGGACAGGTAGGGGTACCTCTTTCGGGCAGTACTTC. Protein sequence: CASRPRTGRGTSFGQYF.

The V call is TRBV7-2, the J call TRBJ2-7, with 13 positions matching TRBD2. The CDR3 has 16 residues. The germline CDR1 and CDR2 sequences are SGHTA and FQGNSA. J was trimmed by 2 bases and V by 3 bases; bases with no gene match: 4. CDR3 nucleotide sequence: TGTGCCAGCAGCTTCGGTGGGACTAGCGGGGCCTACGAGCAGTACTTC. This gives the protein CASSFGGTSGAYEQYF. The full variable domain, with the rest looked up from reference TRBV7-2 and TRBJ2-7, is GAGVSQSPSNKVTEKGKDVELRCDPISGHTALYWYRQSLGQGLEFLIYFQGNSAPDKSGLPSDRFSAERTGGSVSTLTIQRTQQEDSAVYLCASSFGGTSGAYEQYFGPGTRLTVT.

CDR3 bases: TGCGCCAGCAGCCCGGGGAGTGGACAGCCCCAGCATTTT. The encoded protein is CASSPGSGQPQHF. The chain combines TRBV5-1 with TRBJ1-5; D remains ambiguous. V gave up 4 bases and J gave up 7 bases, with 12 bases separating them. The CDR3 has 13 amino acids. The germline V gene encodes CDR1 SGHRS and CDR2 YFSETQ.

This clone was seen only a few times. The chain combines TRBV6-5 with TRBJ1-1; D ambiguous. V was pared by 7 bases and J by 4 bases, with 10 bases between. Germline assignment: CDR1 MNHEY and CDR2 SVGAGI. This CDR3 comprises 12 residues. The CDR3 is CASKTAGTEAFF. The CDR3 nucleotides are TGTGCCAGCAAAACGGCAGGCACTGAAGCTTTCTTT.

CDR3 in DNA: TGTGCCAGCAGCGTAGCTGCGGCGCGAGAGGTTTATACGCAGTATTTT. Protein: CASSVAAAREVYTQYF. The V and J genes are TRBV9 and TRBJ2-3; D remains ambiguous. Germline CDR1 reads SGDLS; CDR2 reads YYNGEE. This CDR3 spans 16 amino acids. V lost 0 bases and J 7 bases, leaving 18 bases between the germline ends.

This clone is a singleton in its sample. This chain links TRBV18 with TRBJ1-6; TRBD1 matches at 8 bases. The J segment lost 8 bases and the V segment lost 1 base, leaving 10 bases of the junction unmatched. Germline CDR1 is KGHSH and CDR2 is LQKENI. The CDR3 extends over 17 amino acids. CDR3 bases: TGTGCCAGCTCACCACTGGTTGCGGGACAGGCGGATTCACCCCTCCACTTT. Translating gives CASSPLVAGQADSPLHF.

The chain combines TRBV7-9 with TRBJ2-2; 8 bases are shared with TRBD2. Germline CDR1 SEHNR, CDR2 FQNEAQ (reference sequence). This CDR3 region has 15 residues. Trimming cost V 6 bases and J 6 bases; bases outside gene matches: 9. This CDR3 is CASSSGGMRSGELFF. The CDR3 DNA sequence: TGTGCCAGCAGTTCGGGGGGGATGAGGTCCGGGGAGCTGTTTTTT.

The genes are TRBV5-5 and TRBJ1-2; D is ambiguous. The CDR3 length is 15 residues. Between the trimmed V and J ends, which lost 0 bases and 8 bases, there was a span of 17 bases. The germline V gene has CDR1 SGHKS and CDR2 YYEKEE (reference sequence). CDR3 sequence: CASSLGAVNSLGYTF. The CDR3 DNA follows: TGTGCCAGCAGCTTGGGCGCGGTAAACTCCCTAGGCTACACCTTC.

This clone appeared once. CDR3 nucleotide sequence: TGTGCCAGCAGGGGACATAACCAAGAGACCCAGTACTTC. This sequence encodes CASRGHNQETQYF. J is TRBJ2-5 and V is TRBV12-3 or TRBV12-4, with D possibly TRBD1 on 6 matching bases. V lost 6 bases and J lost 0, with 8 bases in between. The CDR3 is 13 amino acids.

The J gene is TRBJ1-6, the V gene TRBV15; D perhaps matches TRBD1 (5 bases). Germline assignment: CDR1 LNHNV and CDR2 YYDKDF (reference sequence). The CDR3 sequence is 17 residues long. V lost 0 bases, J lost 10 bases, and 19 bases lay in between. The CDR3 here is CATSRDRGRASRSPLHF. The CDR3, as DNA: TGTGCCACCAGCAGAGATCGAGGCAGGGCCTCGAGATCACCCCTCCACTTT.

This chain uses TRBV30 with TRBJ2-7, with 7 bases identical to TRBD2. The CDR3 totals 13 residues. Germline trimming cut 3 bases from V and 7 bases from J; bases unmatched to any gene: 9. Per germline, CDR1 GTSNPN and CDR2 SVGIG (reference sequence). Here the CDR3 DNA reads TGTGCCTGGAGCTTGGGAGGGGCGGAGGAGCAGTACTTC. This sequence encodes CAWSLGGAEEQYF.

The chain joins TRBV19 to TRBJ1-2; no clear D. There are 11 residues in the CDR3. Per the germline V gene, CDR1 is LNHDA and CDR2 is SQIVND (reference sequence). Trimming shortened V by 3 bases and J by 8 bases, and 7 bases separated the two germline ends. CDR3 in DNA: TGTGCCAGTAGTATCACTGAAGGCTACACCTTC. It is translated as CASSITEGYTF. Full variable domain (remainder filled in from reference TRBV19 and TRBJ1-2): DGGITQSPKYLFRKEGQNVTLSCEQNLNHDAMYWYRQDPGQGLRLIYYSQIVNDFQKGDIAEGYSVSREKKESFPLTVTSAQKNPTAFYLCASSITEGYTFGSGTRLTVV.

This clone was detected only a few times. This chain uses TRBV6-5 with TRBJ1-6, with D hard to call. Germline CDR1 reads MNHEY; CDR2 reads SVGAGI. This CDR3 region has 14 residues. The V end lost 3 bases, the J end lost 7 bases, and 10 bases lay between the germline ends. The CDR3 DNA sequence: TGTGCCAGCAGTTATGAACAGACCAATTCACCCCTCCACTTT. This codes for CASSYEQTNSPLHF.

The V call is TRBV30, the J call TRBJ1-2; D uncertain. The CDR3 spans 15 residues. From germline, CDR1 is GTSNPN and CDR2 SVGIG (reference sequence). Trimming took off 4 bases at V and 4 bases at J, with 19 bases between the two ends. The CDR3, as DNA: TGTGCCTGGATGCCCTGGATTGAGGAGGGCTATGGCTACACCTTC. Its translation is CAWMPWIEEGYGYTF.